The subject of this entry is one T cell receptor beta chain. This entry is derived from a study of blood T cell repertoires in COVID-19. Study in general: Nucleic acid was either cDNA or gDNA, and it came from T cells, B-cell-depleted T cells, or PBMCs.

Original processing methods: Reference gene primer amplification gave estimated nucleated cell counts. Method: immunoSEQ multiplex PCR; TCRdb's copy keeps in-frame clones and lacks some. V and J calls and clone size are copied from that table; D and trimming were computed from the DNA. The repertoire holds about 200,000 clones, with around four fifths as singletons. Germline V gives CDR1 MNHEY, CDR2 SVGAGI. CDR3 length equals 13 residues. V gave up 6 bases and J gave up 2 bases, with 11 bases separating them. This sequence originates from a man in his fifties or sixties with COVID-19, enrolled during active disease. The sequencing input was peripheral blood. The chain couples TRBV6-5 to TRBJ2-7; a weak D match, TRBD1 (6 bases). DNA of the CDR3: TGTGCCAGCAGCGCAGGGGCCCCCTACGAGCAGTACTTC. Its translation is CASSAGAPYEQYF.